The next 22 T cell receptor beta chains were all read from a single sample in a study of OX40 agonist ivuxolimab in advanced cancers. Profiling relied on immunoSEQ multiplex PCR, and the TCRdb table lists in-frame clones only, not all of them. The sample contains about 100,000 clones, approximately 89% of which appear only once. The sample consisted of CD4+ or CD8+ T cells sorted from blood, taken in a trial of the OX40 agonist ivuxolimab. All receptors derive from an adult with an advanced solid tumor such as melanoma, head and neck, liver or kidney cancer.

This chain connects TRBV28 to TRBJ1-1; perhaps TRBD1 as D (5 bases). Deletions cut 5 bases from V and 1 base from J, with 11 bases between. CDR1 is MDHEN and CDR2 is SYDVKM in the germline V gene. The CDR3 is made up of 14 amino acids. The CDR3 DNA reads as TGTGCCAGCAGTCCGGGACTCCGGAACACTGAAGCTTTCTTT. Protein: CASSPGLRNTEAFF.

V gene TRBV6-5 combines with J gene TRBJ1-2; D is unresolved. The CDR3 loop spans 14 amino acids. With 2 bases removed from V and 8 bases from J, the gap between germline ends came to 15 bases. Germline V gene data show CDR1 as MNHEY and CDR2 as SVGAGI. The CDR3 nucleotides are TGTGCCAGCAGTTACCCCCCGGCGTCTGGGGGCTACACCTTC. Protein product: CASSYPPASGGYTF.

This chain links TRBV12-2 with TRBJ1-1; the D call of TRBD1 is as the table states it, not checked on the DNA. TRBV12-2 is labeled a pseudogene. The CDR3 sequence is 15 residues long. The CDR3 DNA reads as TGTGCAAGTCGCGTTCTACAGGGGCGAGGGGATGAAGCTTTCTTT. It encodes CASRVLQGRGDEAFF.

The chain has TRBV6-6 and TRBJ2-7; D gene uncertain. Trimming shortened V by 6 bases and J by 0 bases, and 9 bases separated the two germline ends. The CDR3 length is 13 residues. Germline lookup yields CDR1 MNHNY and CDR2 SVGAGI (reference sequence). The CDR3 protein is CASSPTRSYEQYF. CDR3 nucleotides: TGTGCCAGCAGCCCGACACGCTCCTACGAGCAGTACTTC.

The chain joins TRBV7-9 to TRBJ2-7; no clear D gene. This CDR3 region has 12 residues. CDR1 and CDR2 from the germline V gene are SEHNR and FQNEAQ (reference sequence). V was clipped by 2 bases and J by 6 bases, with 8 bases between them. DNA of the CDR3: TGTGCCAGCAGCTTAATCTTGGGCGAGCAGTACTTC. It is translated as CASSLILGEQYF.

This CDR3 reads CAWRGQGGHEQFF. CDR3 DNA sequence: TGTGCCTGGAGAGGACAGGGAGGGCATGAGCAGTTCTTC. The chain recombines TRBV30 with TRBJ2-1, with D perhaps TRBD1 (8 bases). The CDR3 runs 13 residues. CDR1 and CDR2 (germline): GTSNPN, SVGIG (reference sequence). V was cut by 3 bases and J by 8 bases, with 14 bases left in between.

V gene TRBV5-1 combines with J gene TRBJ2-6; D remains ambiguous. Trimming took off 7 bases at V and 0 bases at J, with 8 bases between the two ends. This CDR3 spans 14 amino acids. Germline values: CDR1 SGHRS, CDR2 YFSETQ. The CDR3 protein is CASGNPSGANVLTF. CDR3 sequence (DNA): TGCGCCAGCGGGAATCCCTCTGGGGCCAACGTCCTGACTTTC.

CDR3 sequence: CATSRTGPRDGYTF. CDR3 sequence (DNA): TGTGCCACCAGCAGAACCGGGCCAAGGGATGGCTACACCTTC. The rearrangement uses TRBV15 and TRBJ1-2; D is unclear. Deletions cut 2 bases from V and 6 bases from J, with 13 bases between. In germline, CDR1 is LNHNV, CDR2 YYDKDF (reference sequence). The CDR3 consists of 14 residues.

The rearrangement links TRBV5-1 to TRBJ2-3; 12 bases match TRBD2. The CDR3 has 14 residues. Trimming cost V 0 bases and J 11 bases; bases outside gene matches: 4. The germline gives CDR1 SGHRS, CDR2 YFSETQ. The DNA of the CDR3 is TGCGCCAGCAGCTTGGAGGCTAGCGGGAGGGTGCAGTATTTT. It yields the protein CASSLEASGRVQYF.

The chain has TRBV19 and TRBJ1-2; no clear D. CDR3 size: 14 residues. CDR1 LNHDA and CDR2 SQIVND come from the germline V gene (reference sequence). The V and J ends lost 6 bases and 0 bases respectively, with 11 bases between them. The CDR3 here is CASREGLANYGYTF. As DNA, the CDR3 is TGTGCCAGTAGAGAAGGGTTAGCTAACTATGGCTACACCTTC. The complete variable domain, with remaining parts taken from reference TRBV19 and TRBJ1-2, reads DGGITQSPKYLFRKEGQNVTLSCEQNLNHDAMYWYRQDPGQGLRLIYYSQIVNDFQKGDIAEGYSVSREKKESFPLTVTSAQKNPTAFYLCASREGLANYGYTFGSGTRLTVV.

CDR3 in DNA: TGTGCCAGCAGCTGGGGACAGGGAGGGCATCAGCCCCAGCATTTT. Protein sequence: CASSWGQGGHQPQHF. The chain links TRBV13 to TRBJ1-5; TRBD1 matches 9 bases. The CDR3 extends over 15 amino acids. CDR1 is PRHDT and CDR2 is FYEKMQ in the germline V gene (reference sequence). J was trimmed by 5 bases and V by 4 bases; bases with no gene match: 6.

J is TRBJ1-2 and V is TRBV30, with 7 nucleotides matching TRBD1. Germline assignment: CDR1 GTSNPN and CDR2 SVGIG (reference sequence). The V segment lost 3 bases and the J segment 0 bases; nucleotides outside the gene matches: 13. The CDR3 covers 17 residues. The CDR3 nucleotides read TGTGCCTGGAGCCAGTCCCGGGACAGTAGAGCTAACTATGGCTACACCTTC. Protein product: CAWSQSRDSRANYGYTF. The complete variable domain, with remaining parts taken from reference TRBV30 and TRBJ1-2, reads SQTIHQWPATLVQPVGSPLSLECTVEGTSNPNLYWYRQAAGRGLQLLFYSVGIGQISSEVPQNLSASRPQDRQFILSSKKLLLSDSGFYLCAWSQSRDSRANYGYTFGSGTRLTVV.

This chain uses TRBV6-6 with TRBJ2-2; TRBD2 aligns across 8 bases. The germline gives CDR1 MNHNY, CDR2 SVGAGI (reference sequence). This CDR3 is 16 amino acids long. V trimming: 3 bases; J trimming: 2 bases; junction bases outside the gene matches: 5. Here the CDR3 reads CASSYSAGANTGELFF. As DNA, the CDR3 is TGTGCCAGCAGTTATTCAGCGGGGGCCAACACCGGGGAGCTGTTTTTT.

This sequence joins TRBV6-5 and TRBJ1-2; no firm D call. Looked up from germline, CDR1 is MNHEY and CDR2 is SVGAGI. The CDR3 runs 11 residues. V was trimmed by 6 bases and J by 1 base, leaving 3 bases between them. CDR3 protein: CASSLNYGYTF. CDR3 nucleotides: TGTGCCAGCAGCCTTAACTATGGCTACACCTTC.

The chain combines TRBV5-6 with TRBJ1-1; D is possibly TRBD1 (5 bases). The germline V gene has CDR1 SGHDT and CDR2 YYEEEE. With 4 bases removed from V and 1 base from J, the gap between germline ends came to 11 bases. CDR3 length: 14 residues. The CDR3 nucleotides read TGTGCCAGCAGCGCCCGGGGCCCGAACACTGAAGCTTTCTTT. Translating gives CASSARGPNTEAFF. The full variable domain, rest sourced from reference TRBV5-6 and TRBJ1-1, is DAGVTQSPTHLIKTRGQQVTLRCSPKSGHDTVSWYQQALGQGPQFIFQYYEEEERQRGNFPDRFSGHQFPNYSSELNVNALLLGDSALYLCASSARGPNTEAFFGQGTRLTVV.

The chain recombines TRBV5-6 with TRBJ2-2; D not resolved. Trimming removed 0 bases at V and 2 bases at J, with 5 bases between. Germline V gene lookup returns CDR1 SGHDT and CDR2 YYEEEE. The CDR3 extends over 14 amino acids. CDR3 amino acids: CASSLGANTGELFF. The CDR3 nucleotides read TGTGCCAGCAGCTTGGGGGCTAACACCGGGGAGCTGTTTTTT.

DNA of the CDR3: TGTGCCAGCAGGCAGAGGCTAGCGGGAGGCAATGAGCAGTTCTTC. It translates to CASRQRLAGGNEQFF. The chain uses TRBV2 and TRBJ2-1, with 11 nucleotides matching TRBD2. The CDR3 totals 15 residues. The V segment lost 6 bases and the J segment 6 bases; nucleotides outside the gene matches: 7. In germline, CDR1 is SNHLY, CDR2 FYNNEI.

This clone was found once. The CDR3 region is CASSKIAGAQETQYF. DNA for the CDR3: TGTGCCAGCAGCAAAATAGCGGGGGCACAAGAGACCCAGTACTTC. This chain links TRBV5-5 with TRBJ2-5; 9 bases are shared with TRBD2. This CDR3 contains 15 residues. With V trimmed by 4 bases and J by 2 bases, 6 bases remained unmatched. The germline gives CDR1 SGHKS, CDR2 YYEKEE (reference sequence).

The rearrangement uses TRBV11-1 and TRBJ1-3; D gene uncertain. The germline gives CDR1 SGHAT, CDR2 FQDESV (reference sequence). This CDR3 contains 17 residues. V dropped 5 bases and J dropped 6 bases, with 23 bases sitting between them. CDR3 amino acids: CASSNRGWGLFENTIYF. CDR3 DNA sequence: TGTGCCAGCAGCAACCGCGGATGGGGTCTGTTCGAAAACACCATATATTTT.

CDR3 sequence reads: CASSSSGTGNEKLFF. The CDR3 coding sequence is TGCGCCAGCAGCTCCTCCGGGACAGGAAATGAAAAACTGTTTTTT. The genes are TRBV5-1 and TRBJ1-4, with TRBD1 matching 8 bases. J gave up 5 bases and V 3 bases, and 6 bases lay outside the gene matches. Per germline, CDR1 SGHRS and CDR2 YFSETQ. The CDR3 runs 15 residues.

The genes are TRBV10-3 and TRBJ2-2, with 7 bases aligning to TRBD1. Germline CDR1 and CDR2: ENHRY and SYGVKD. The V and J ends lost 9 bases and 3 bases, in that order; junction bases with no gene match: 7. The CDR3 has 14 amino acids. DNA of the CDR3: TGTGCCATGTCCCGGGACAGAGACACCGGGGAGCTGTTTTTT. It is translated as CAMSRDRDTGELFF.

This rearrangement joins TRBV29-1 to TRBJ2-5, with D perhaps given as TRBD1 or TRBD2 (5 bases each). CDR3 size: 13 residues. Trimming removed 4 bases from V and 4 bases from J, with 13 bases in between. Germline lookup yields CDR1 SQVTM and CDR2 ANQGSEA. The CDR3, as DNA: TGCAGCGTTGGATCAGGGAGTGGAGAGACCCAGTACTTC. It codes for CSVGSGSGETQYF.